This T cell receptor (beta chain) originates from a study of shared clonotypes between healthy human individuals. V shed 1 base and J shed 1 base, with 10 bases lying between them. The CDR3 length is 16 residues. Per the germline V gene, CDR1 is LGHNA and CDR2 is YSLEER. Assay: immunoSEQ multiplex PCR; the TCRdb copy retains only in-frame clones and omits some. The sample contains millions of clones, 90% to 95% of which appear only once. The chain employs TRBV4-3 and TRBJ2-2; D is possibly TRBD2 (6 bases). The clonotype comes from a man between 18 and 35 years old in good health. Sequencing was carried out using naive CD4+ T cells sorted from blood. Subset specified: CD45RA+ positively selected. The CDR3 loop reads CASSQVPGVNTGELFF. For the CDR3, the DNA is TGCGCCAGCAGCCAAGTCCCGGGAGTGAACACCGGGGAGCTGTTTTTT.